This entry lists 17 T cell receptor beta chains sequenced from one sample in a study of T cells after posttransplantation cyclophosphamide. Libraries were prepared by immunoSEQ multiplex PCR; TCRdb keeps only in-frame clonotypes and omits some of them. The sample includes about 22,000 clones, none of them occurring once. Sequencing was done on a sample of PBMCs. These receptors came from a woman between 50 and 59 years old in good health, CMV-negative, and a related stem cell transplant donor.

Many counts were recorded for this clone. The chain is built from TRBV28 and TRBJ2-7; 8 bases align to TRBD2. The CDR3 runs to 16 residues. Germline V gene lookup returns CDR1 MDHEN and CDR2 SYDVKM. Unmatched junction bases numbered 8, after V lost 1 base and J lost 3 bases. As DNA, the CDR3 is TGTGCCAGCAGTTTATTGGGGTTAGCGGGGATCTACGAGCAGTACTTC. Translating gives CASSLLGLAGIYEQYF.

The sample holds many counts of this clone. The chain's CDR3 is CASRVGQGLGAFF. The CDR3 bases are TGTGCCAGCAGGGTCGGACAGGGCTTAGGAGCTTTCTTT. This chain joins TRBV2 and TRBJ1-1, with 8 bases that match TRBD1. V was pared by 6 bases and J by 10 bases, with 10 bases of the junction left unmatched. The CDR3 loop spans 13 amino acids. Germline loops: CDR1 SNHLY, CDR2 FYNNEI.

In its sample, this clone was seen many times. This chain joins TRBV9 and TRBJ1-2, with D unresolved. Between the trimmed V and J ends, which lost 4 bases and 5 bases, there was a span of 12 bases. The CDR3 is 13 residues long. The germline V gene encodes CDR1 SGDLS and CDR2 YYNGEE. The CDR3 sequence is CASSFNSRYGYTF. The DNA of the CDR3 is TGTGCCAGCAGCTTTAACAGTCGGTATGGCTACACCTTC.

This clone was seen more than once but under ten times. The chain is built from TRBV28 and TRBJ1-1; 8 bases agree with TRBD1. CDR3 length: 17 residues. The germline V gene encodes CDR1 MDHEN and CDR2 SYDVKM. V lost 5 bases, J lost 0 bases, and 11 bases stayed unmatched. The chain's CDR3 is CASSHRTGLLMNTEAFF. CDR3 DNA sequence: TGTGCCAGCAGTCATCGGACAGGGCTACTGATGAACACTGAAGCTTTCTTT. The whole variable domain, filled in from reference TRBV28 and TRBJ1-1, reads DVKVTQSSRYLVKRTGEKVFLECVQDMDHENMFWYRQDPGLGLRLIYFSYDVKMKEKGDIPEGYSVSREKKERFSLILESASTNQTSMYLCASSHRTGLLMNTEAFFGQGTRLTVV.

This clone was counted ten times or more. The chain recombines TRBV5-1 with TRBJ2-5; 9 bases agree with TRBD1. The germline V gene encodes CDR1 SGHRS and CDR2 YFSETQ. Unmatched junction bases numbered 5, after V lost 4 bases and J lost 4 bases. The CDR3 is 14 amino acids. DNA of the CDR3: TGCGCCAGCAGCCGGGACAGGGCCGGAGAGACCCAGTACTTC. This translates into CASSRDRAGETQYF.

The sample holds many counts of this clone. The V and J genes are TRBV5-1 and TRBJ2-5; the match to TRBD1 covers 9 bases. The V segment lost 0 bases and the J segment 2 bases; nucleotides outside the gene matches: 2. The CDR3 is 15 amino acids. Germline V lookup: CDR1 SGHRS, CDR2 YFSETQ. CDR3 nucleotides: TGCGCCAGCAGCTTGGCGGGACAGGGTCAAGAGACCCAGTACTTC. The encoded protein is CASSLAGQGQETQYF. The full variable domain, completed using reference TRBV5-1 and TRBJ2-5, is KAGVTQTPRYLIKTRGQQVTLSCSPISGHRSVSWYQQTPGQGLQFLFEYFSETQRNKGNFPGRFSGRQFSNSRSEMNVSTLELGDSALYLCASSLAGQGQETQYFGPGTRLLVL.

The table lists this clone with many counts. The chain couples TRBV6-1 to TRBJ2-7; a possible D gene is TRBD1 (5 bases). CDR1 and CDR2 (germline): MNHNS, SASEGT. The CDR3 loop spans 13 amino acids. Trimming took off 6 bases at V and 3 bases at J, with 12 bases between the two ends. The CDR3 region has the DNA TGTGCCAGCAGGAATTTCAGGGACTACGAGCAGTACTTC. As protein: CASRNFRDYEQYF.

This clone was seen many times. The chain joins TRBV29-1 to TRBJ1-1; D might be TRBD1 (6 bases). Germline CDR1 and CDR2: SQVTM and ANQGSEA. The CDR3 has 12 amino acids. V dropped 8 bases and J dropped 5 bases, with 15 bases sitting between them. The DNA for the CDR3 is TGCAGCATGGGGGGGCTGGGGACTGAAGCTTTCTTT. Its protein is CSMGGLGTEAFF.

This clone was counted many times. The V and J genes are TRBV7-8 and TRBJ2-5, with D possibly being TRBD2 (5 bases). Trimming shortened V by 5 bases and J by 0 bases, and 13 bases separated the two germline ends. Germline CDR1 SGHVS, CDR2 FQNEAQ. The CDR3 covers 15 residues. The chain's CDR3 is CASSPRAAYQETQYF. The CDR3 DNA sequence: TGTGCCAGCAGCCCCCGAGCGGCGTACCAAGAGACCCAGTACTTC.

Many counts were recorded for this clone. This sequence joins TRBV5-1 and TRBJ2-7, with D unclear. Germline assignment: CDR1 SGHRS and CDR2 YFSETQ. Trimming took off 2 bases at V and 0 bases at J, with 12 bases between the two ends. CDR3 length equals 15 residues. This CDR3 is CASSLEDWNSYEQYF. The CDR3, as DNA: TGCGCCAGCAGCTTAGAAGACTGGAACTCCTACGAGCAGTACTTC.

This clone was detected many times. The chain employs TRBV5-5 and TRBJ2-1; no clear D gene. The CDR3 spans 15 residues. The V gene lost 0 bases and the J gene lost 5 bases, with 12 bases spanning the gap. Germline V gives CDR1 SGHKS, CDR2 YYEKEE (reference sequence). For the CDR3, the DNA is TGTGCCAGCAGCTTGGTAGAGCGATCACACAATGAGCAGTTCTTC. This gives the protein CASSLVERSHNEQFF.

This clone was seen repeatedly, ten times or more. CDR3: CASSSDRSRANEKLFF. DNA for the CDR3: TGTGCCAGCAGCTCTGACAGGTCAAGGGCCAATGAAAAACTGTTTTTT. The gene calls are TRBV7-2 and TRBJ1-4; a possible D gene is TRBD1 (6 bases). The CDR3 covers 16 residues. Germline V gives CDR1 SGHTA, CDR2 FQGNSA. Trimming took off 4 bases at V and 5 bases at J, with 17 bases between the two ends.

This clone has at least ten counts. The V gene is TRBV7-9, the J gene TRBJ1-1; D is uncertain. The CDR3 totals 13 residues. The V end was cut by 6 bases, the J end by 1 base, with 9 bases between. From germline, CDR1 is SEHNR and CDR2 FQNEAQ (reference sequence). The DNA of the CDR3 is TGTGCCAGCAGTCACAACCCGAACACTGAAGCTTTCTTT. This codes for CASSHNPNTEAFF.

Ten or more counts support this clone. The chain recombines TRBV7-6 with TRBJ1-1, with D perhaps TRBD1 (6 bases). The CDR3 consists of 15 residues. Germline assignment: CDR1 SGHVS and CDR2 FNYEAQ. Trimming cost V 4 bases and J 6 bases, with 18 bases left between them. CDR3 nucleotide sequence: TGTGCCAGCAGCTCACCCCCCTACAGGGACCCTGAAGCTTTCTTT. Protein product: CASSSPPYRDPEAFF.

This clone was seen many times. CDR3 sequence (DNA): TGTGCCAGCTCACCACCGTTAGCGACAGGGGGACTCTGGCAGTACTTC. It specifies CASSPPLATGGLWQYF. This chain connects TRBV18 to TRBJ2-7, with 9 positions matching TRBD1. Germline values: CDR1 KGHSH, CDR2 LQKENI. The CDR3 has 16 residues. The J segment lost 9 bases and the V segment lost 0 bases, leaving 12 bases of the junction unmatched. Looking up the rest from reference TRBV18 and TRBJ2-7 gives the full variable domain: NAGVMQNPRHLVRRRGQEARLRCSPMKGHSHVYWYRQLPEEGLKFMVYLQKENIIDESGMPKERFSAEFPKEGPSILRIQQVVRGDSAAYFCASSPPLATGGLWQYFGPGTRLTVT.

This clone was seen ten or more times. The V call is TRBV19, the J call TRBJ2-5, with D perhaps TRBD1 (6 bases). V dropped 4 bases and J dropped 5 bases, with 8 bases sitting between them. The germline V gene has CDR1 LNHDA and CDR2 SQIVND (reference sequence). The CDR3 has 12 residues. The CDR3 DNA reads TGTGCCAGTAGTAGGGGGCAGGAGACCCAGTACTTC. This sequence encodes CASSRGQETQYF.

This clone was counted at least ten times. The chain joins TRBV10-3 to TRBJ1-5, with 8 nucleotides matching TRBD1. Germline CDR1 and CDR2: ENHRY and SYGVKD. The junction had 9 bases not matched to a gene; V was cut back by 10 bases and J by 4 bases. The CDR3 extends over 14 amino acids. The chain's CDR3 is CATPGQGGNQPQHF. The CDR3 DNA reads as TGTGCCACACCTGGACAGGGTGGGAATCAGCCCCAGCATTTT.